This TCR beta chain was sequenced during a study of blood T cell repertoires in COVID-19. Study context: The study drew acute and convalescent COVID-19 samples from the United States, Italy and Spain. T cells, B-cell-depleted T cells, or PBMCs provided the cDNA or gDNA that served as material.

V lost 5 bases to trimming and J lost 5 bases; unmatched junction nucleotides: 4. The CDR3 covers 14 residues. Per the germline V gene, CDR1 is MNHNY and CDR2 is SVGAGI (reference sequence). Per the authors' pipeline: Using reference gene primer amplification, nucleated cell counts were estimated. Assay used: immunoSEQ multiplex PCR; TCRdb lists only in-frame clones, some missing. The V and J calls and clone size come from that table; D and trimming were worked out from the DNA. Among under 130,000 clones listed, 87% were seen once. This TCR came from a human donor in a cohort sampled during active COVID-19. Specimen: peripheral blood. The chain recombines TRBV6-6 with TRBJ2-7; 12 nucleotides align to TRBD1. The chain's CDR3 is CASSLGTGGDEQYF. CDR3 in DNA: TGTGCCAGCAGTCTAGGGACAGGGGGCGACGAGCAGTACTTC.